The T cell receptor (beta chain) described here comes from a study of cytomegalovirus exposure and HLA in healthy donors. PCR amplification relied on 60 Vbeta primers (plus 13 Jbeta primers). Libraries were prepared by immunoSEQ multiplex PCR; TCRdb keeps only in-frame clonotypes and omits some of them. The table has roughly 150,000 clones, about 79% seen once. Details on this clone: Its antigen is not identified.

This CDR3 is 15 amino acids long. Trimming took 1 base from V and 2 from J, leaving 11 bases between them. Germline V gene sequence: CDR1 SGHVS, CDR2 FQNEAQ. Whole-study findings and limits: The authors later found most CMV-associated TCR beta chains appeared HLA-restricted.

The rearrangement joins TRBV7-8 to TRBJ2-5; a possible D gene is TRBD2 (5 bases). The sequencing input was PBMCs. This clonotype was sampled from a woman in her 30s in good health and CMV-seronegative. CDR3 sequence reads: CASSLDPSWQETQYF. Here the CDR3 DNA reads TGTGCCAGCAGCTTAGATCCTAGCTGGCAAGAGACCCAGTACTTC. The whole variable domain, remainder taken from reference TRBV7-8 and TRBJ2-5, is GAGVSQSPRYKVAKRGQDVALRCDPISGHVSLFWYQQALGQGPEFLTYFQNEAQLDKSGLPSDRFFAERPEGSVSTLKIQRTQQEDSAVYLCASSLDPSWQETQYFGPGTRLLVL.